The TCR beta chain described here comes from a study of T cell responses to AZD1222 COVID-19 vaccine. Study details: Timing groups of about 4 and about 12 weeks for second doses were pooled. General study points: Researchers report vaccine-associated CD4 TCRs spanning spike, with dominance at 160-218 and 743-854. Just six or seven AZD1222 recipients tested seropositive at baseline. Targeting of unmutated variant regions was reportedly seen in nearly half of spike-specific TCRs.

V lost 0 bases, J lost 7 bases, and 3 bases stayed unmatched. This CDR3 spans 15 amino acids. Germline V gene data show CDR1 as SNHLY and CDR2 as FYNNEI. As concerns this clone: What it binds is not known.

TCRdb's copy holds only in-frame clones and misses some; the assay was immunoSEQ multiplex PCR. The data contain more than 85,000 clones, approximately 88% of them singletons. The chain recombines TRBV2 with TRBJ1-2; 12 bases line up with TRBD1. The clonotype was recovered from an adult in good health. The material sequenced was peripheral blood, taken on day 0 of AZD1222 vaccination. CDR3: CASSEAWDRGLGYTF. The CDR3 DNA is TGTGCCAGCAGTGAAGCTTGGGACAGGGGGCTTGGCTACACCTTC.